A selection of T cell receptor beta chains follows, all from one sample in a study of cytomegalovirus exposure and HLA in healthy donors. The data were produced by immunoSEQ multiplex PCR, yet TCRdb's version contains in-frame clones alone and is incomplete. The table shows 100,000 to 150,000 clones, with 89% occurring only once. Sequenced: PBMCs. Source of these receptors: a woman aged 18 to 35 in good health and CMV-seronegative. Both conserved end residues are part of each CDR3. The D gene is left open where the match is weak. Clone size is not always given. Where it is, it says once, few, many or a class for expanded clones.

v_call: TRBV9; clone_size: .; j_call: TRBJ2-7; d_call: .; cdr3_nt: TGTGCCAGCAGCGGGGGACAATCCTACGAGCAGTACTTC; cdr3_aa: CASSGGQSYEQYF
v_call: TRBV7-9; clone_size: .; j_call: TRBJ1-2; d_call: .; cdr3_nt: TGTGCCAGCAGCTTAAGACTGGACAGCAACTATGGCTACACCTTC; cdr3_aa: CASSLRLDSNYGYTF
v_call: TRBV30; clone_size: .; j_call: TRBJ1-2; d_call: .; cdr3_nt: TGTGCCTGGAGTCCAGGGGTTTGGCAAGGCTACACCTTC; cdr3_aa: CAWSPGVWQGYTF
v_call: TRBV18; clone_size: .; j_call: TRBJ2-1; d_call: .; cdr3_nt: TGTGCCAGCTCACCATTAATACTTCGGGGGAGCAATGAGCAGTTCTTC; cdr3_aa: CASSPLILRGSNEQFF
v_call: TRBV6-6; clone_size: once; j_call: TRBJ2-1; d_call: TRBD1; cdr3_nt: TGTGCCAGCAGCCGGGGACAGAACAATGAGCAGTTCTTC; cdr3_aa: CASSRGQNNEQFF
v_call: TRBV6-6; clone_size: .; j_call: TRBJ2-1; d_call: .; cdr3_nt: TGTGCCAGCAGTTATGGGGGGGGGCCTTACAATGAGCAGTTCTTC; cdr3_aa: CASSYGGGPYNEQFF
v_call: TRBV7-9; clone_size: .; j_call: TRBJ2-3; d_call: .; cdr3_nt: TGTGCCAGCAGCTTAAACAGGCTTGTCTCGAACACAGATACGCAGTATTTT; cdr3_aa: CASSLNRLVSNTDTQYF
v_call: TRBV6-4; clone_size: .; j_call: TRBJ2-1; d_call: TRBD2; cdr3_nt: TGTGCCAGCAGTGAGCCTTTGGGACTAGCCAACTACAATGAGCAGTTCTTC; cdr3_aa: CASSEPLGLANYNEQFF
v_call: TRBV4-2; clone_size: .; j_call: TRBJ2-3; d_call: TRBD2; cdr3_nt: TGTGCCAGCAGCCTCCGCCCCAGCGGGGGTCCTAAGTTTACGCAGTATTTT; cdr3_aa: CASSLRPSGGPKFTQYF
v_call: TRBV2; clone_size: .; j_call: TRBJ2-7; d_call: .; cdr3_nt: TGTGCCAGCAGTGAAGCGCTAAACGAGCAGTACTTC; cdr3_aa: CASSEALNEQYF
v_call: TRBV28; clone_size: .; j_call: TRBJ1-4; d_call: .; cdr3_nt: TGTGCCAGCAGCCTATCTTACAGGGCGACTAATGAAAAACTGTTTTTT; cdr3_aa: CASSLSYRATNEKLFF
v_call: TRBV9; clone_size: .; j_call: TRBJ2-3; d_call: TRBD1; cdr3_nt: TGTGCCAGCAGCCTACAGGGGGCGGCCACGGATACGCAGTATTTT; cdr3_aa: CASSLQGAATDTQYF
v_call: TRBV30; clone_size: once; j_call: TRBJ1-5; d_call: .; cdr3_nt: TGTGCCTGGAGTGTACTCGGGGGACAGCCCCAGCATTTT; cdr3_aa: CAWSVLGGQPQHF
v_call: TRBV4-1; clone_size: .; j_call: TRBJ1-5; d_call: TRBD1; cdr3_nt: TGCGCCAGCAGCCCGGACAGGGAGGTGGCTCAGCCCCAGCATTTT; cdr3_aa: CASSPDREVAQPQHF
v_call: TRBV5-6; clone_size: .; j_call: TRBJ2-5; d_call: .; cdr3_nt: TGTGCCAGCAGCGGATCTCGGCAGATTAGCCTGGTCATGGAGACCCAGTACTTC; cdr3_aa: CASSGSRQISLVMETQYF
v_call: TRBV4-2; clone_size: .; j_call: TRBJ2-3; d_call: .; cdr3_nt: TGTGCCAGCAGCCAAGACGCGATAACGCAGTATTTT; cdr3_aa: CASSQDAITQYF
v_call: TRBV5-4; clone_size: .; j_call: TRBJ2-7; d_call: .; cdr3_nt: TGTGCCAGCAGCTTGAATTCAGGGTTATTCTACGAGCAGTACTTC; cdr3_aa: CASSLNSGLFYEQYF
v_call: TRBV7-9; clone_size: .; j_call: TRBJ2-3; d_call: .; cdr3_nt: TGTGCCAGCAGCTATGACAGCTATACCACAGATACGCAGTATTTT; cdr3_aa: CASSYDSYTTDTQYF
v_call: TRBV18; clone_size: .; j_call: TRBJ1-1; d_call: .; cdr3_nt: TGTGCCAGCTCACTACTTTCCCCGGTGGAGACTGAAGCTTTCTTT; cdr3_aa: CASSLLSPVETEAFF
v_call: TRBV2; clone_size: .; j_call: TRBJ2-2; d_call: TRBD1; cdr3_nt: TGTGCCAGCAGTTCAGGGGGCACCGGGGAGCTGTTTTTT; cdr3_aa: CASSSGGTGELFF
v_call: TRBV10-2; clone_size: .; j_call: TRBJ2-3; d_call: TRBD2; cdr3_nt: TGCGCCAGCACTAAACTAGCGGGAGGTCGAGATACGCAGTATTTT; cdr3_aa: CASTKLAGGRDTQYF
v_call: TRBV5-3; clone_size: .; j_call: TRBJ1-1; d_call: .; cdr3_nt: TGTGCCAGAAGCGCGGGGCCTGTCGACACTGAAGCTTTCTTT; cdr3_aa: CARSAGPVDTEAFF
v_call: TRBV28; clone_size: .; j_call: TRBJ1-2; d_call: .; cdr3_nt: TGTGCCAGCACCACCGGGACACATAACTATGGCTACACCTTC; cdr3_aa: CASTTGTHNYGYTF
v_call: TRBV7-2; clone_size: once; j_call: TRBJ1-1; d_call: TRBD1; cdr3_nt: TGTGCCAGCAGCTCGGACAGGATGAACACTGAAGCTTTCTTT; cdr3_aa: CASSSDRMNTEAFF
v_call: TRBV18; clone_size: .; j_call: TRBJ2-1; d_call: TRBD2; cdr3_nt: TGTGCCAGCTCACCTAGCGGGGGGACTTACAATGAGCAGTTCTTC; cdr3_aa: CASSPSGGTYNEQFF
v_call: TRBV30; clone_size: once; j_call: TRBJ2-7; d_call: TRBD2; cdr3_nt: TGTGCCTGGAGTCGGGCGGGAGGTCTGGTGCAGTACTTC; cdr3_aa: CAWSRAGGLVQYF
v_call: TRBV27; clone_size: .; j_call: TRBJ1-1; d_call: .; cdr3_nt: TGTGCCAGCAGTATGCGGGGAGGGACTGAAGCTTTCTTT; cdr3_aa: CASSMRGGTEAFF
v_call: TRBV5-4; clone_size: .; j_call: TRBJ1-2; d_call: TRBD1; cdr3_nt: TGTGCCAGCAGCTTGGCCGGGACAGGGTTCGGCTACACCTTC; cdr3_aa: CASSLAGTGFGYTF
v_call: TRBV7-4; clone_size: .; j_call: TRBJ1-3; d_call: .; cdr3_nt: TGTGCCAGCAGCTTAGGAAGTGGTGTCAGCGTCCGAAACACCATATATTTT; cdr3_aa: CASSLGSGVSVRNTIYF
v_call: TRBV21-1; clone_size: .; j_call: TRBJ2-7; d_call: .; cdr3_nt: TGTGCCAGCAGCAAAGGGGTTAGCGGGAGCCAGTACGAGCAGTACTTC; cdr3_aa: CASSKGVSGSQYEQYF
v_call: TRBV28; clone_size: .; j_call: TRBJ1-1; d_call: .; cdr3_nt: TGTGCCAGCAGCCGACGAGGCGGACAGAACACTGAAGCTTTCTTT; cdr3_aa: CASSRRGGQNTEAFF
v_call: TRBV5-6; clone_size: .; j_call: TRBJ1-2; d_call: .; cdr3_nt: TGTGCCAGCAGCTTCGGTGTCGCGGCCCGGACCTTC; cdr3_aa: CASSFGVAARTF
v_call: TRBV5-1; clone_size: .; j_call: TRBJ2-5; d_call: TRBD2; cdr3_nt: TGCGCCAGCAGCGGCCTCGGGGGGGGCGTTGAGACCCAGTACTTC; cdr3_aa: CASSGLGGGVETQYF
v_call: TRBV11-2; clone_size: .; j_call: TRBJ1-2; d_call: .; cdr3_nt: TGTGCCAGCACCGTCGGAGGGAGAGGCTACACCTTC; cdr3_aa: CASTVGGRGYTF
v_call: TRBV15; clone_size: once; j_call: TRBJ1-1; d_call: .; cdr3_nt: TGTGCCACCAGCAGAGATTATCGGGTACGGGGGGACACTGAAGCTTTCTTT; cdr3_aa: CATSRDYRVRGDTEAFF
v_call: TRBV5-4; clone_size: .; j_call: TRBJ2-1; d_call: .; cdr3_nt: TGTGCCAGCAGCTTTTATGAGATATACAATGAGCAGTTCTTC; cdr3_aa: CASSFYEIYNEQFF
v_call: TRBV7-9; clone_size: .; j_call: TRBJ2-1; d_call: TRBD2; cdr3_nt: TGTGCCAGCAGCTTAGGCAGGACCGCTAGCGGGAGGTTCAATGAGCAGTTCTTC; cdr3_aa: CASSLGRTASGRFNEQFF
v_call: TRBV18; clone_size: .; j_call: TRBJ2-3; d_call: .; cdr3_nt: TGTGCCAGCTCACCACCTTCCGGGGTGGGCACAGATACGCAGTATTTT; cdr3_aa: CASSPPSGVGTDTQYF
v_call: TRBV28; clone_size: .; j_call: TRBJ2-7; d_call: .; cdr3_nt: TGTGCCAGCAGTTTAAAGCTCATTCGGACAGATAGAACTCGGCAGTACTTC; cdr3_aa: CASSLKLIRTDRTRQYF
v_call: TRBV27; clone_size: .; j_call: TRBJ2-2; d_call: .; cdr3_nt: TGTGCCAGCAGTCTTTTGCTTAGCGGCGGGGAGCTGTTTTTT; cdr3_aa: CASSLLLSGGELFF
v_call: TRBV6-1; clone_size: .; j_call: TRBJ2-7; d_call: TRBD2; cdr3_nt: TGTGCCACCTACCCCGGGGGGGCCATCTACGAGCAGTACTTC; cdr3_aa: CATYPGGAIYEQYF
v_call: TRBV28; clone_size: .; j_call: TRBJ1-2; d_call: .; cdr3_nt: TGTGCCAGCAGTTTGATAAGGGGCAATGGCTACACCTTC; cdr3_aa: CASSLIRGNGYTF
v_call: TRBV27; clone_size: .; j_call: TRBJ1-1; d_call: .; cdr3_nt: TGTGCCAGCAGGACGTTAGGGGGGGACACTGAAGCTTTCTTT; cdr3_aa: CASRTLGGDTEAFF
v_call: TRBV5-8; clone_size: .; j_call: TRBJ2-1; d_call: TRBD1; cdr3_nt: TGTGCCAGCAACCGACAGGGGAGTTACAATGAGCAGTTCTTC; cdr3_aa: CASNRQGSYNEQFF
v_call: TRBV7-9; clone_size: .; j_call: TRBJ2-2; d_call: TRBD1; cdr3_nt: TGTGCCAGCAGCTTCCCTCGGGACAGATTCACTGAGAACACCGGGGAGCTGTTTTTT; cdr3_aa: CASSFPRDRFTENTGELFF
v_call: TRBV28; clone_size: .; j_call: TRBJ1-1; d_call: .; cdr3_nt: TGTGCCAGCAGTCGACAGTTGGATGAAGCTTTCTTT; cdr3_aa: CASSRQLDEAFF
v_call: TRBV28; clone_size: .; j_call: TRBJ1-2; d_call: TRBD1; cdr3_nt: TGTGCCAGCACCCAACCAGGGGGATCTGAATCCTTC; cdr3_aa: CASTQPGGSESF
v_call: TRBV19; clone_size: once; j_call: TRBJ2-7; d_call: TRBD1; cdr3_nt: TGTGCCAGTAGCGGACAGGGCTACGAGCAGTACTTC; cdr3_aa: CASSGQGYEQYF